Below are 26 T cell receptor beta chains sequenced from a single sample in a study of identical twins. MiXCR, run by TCRdb on the 5' RACE reads, gives a single entry per CDR3 protein. The data contain approximately 620,000 distinct CDR3 sequences, about 9.4% of them seen just once; the ten biggest clones take up 0.85% to 1%. The same sample was also studied in work on yellow fever vaccine responses in identical twins.

What was sequenced was PBMCs. Every receptor here comes from a woman under 30 in good health.

The chain is built from TRBV20-1 and TRBJ2-1; 8 positions match TRBD2. Per germline, CDR1 DFQATT and CDR2 SNEGSKA (reference sequence). Trimming removed 6 bases from V and 8 bases from J; junction bases left unmatched: 12. The CDR3 sequence is 14 residues long. The CDR3 is CSAELHGLAYEQFF. DNA for the CDR3: TGCAGTGCGGAGCTTCACGGACTAGCCTATGAGCAGTTCTTC.

The V call is TRBV2, the J call TRBJ2-5; D remains ambiguous. The length of the CDR3 is 15 residues. V shed 11 bases and J shed 1 base, with 20 bases lying between them. Germline-derived CDR1 and CDR2 are SNHLY and FYNNEI. For the CDR3, the DNA is TGTGCCGTTCCCCCCCAAGGGCAGAGCCAAGAGACCCAGTACTTC. Amino acids: CAVPPQGQSQETQYF.

The chain couples TRBV12-3 or TRBV12-4 to TRBJ2-3; D is unclear. This CDR3 is built from 15 residues. With 1 base removed from V and 0 bases from J, the gap between germline ends came to 8 bases. The CDR3 spells CASSLGILSTDTQYF. The CDR3, as DNA: TGTGCCAGCAGTTTAGGAATACTGAGCACAGATACGCAGTATTTT.

This rearrangement joins TRBV5-1 to TRBJ2-7; perhaps TRBD2 as D (6 bases). This CDR3 has 15 residues. Trimming cost V 4 bases and J 0 bases, with 14 bases left between them. Germline CDR1 and CDR2: SGHRS and YFSETQ. CDR3 loop: CASSELADYSYEQYF. The CDR3 DNA is TGCGCCAGCAGCGAACTAGCAGACTACTCCTACGAGCAGTACTTC.

This clonotype was detected ten times or more. The chain uses TRBV28 and TRBJ2-2; TRBD1 matches 7 bases. CDR1 is MDHEN and CDR2 is SYDVKM in the germline V gene. The CDR3 totals 15 residues. V lost 6 bases and J lost 4; bases outside the gene matches: 8. The CDR3 reads CASSWDSRATGELFF. The CDR3 coding sequence is TGTGCCAGCAGCTGGGACAGCCGCGCCACCGGGGAGCTGTTTTTT.

The rearrangement links TRBV7-2 to TRBJ2-2; the match to TRBD2 covers 13 bases. J gave up 5 bases and V 4 bases, and 7 bases lay outside the gene matches. CDR3 length equals 17 residues. CDR1 SGHTA and CDR2 FQGNSA come from the germline V gene. CDR3 coding DNA: TGTGCCAGCAGCTGGACTAGCGGGAGATCTCGAACCGGGGAGCTGTTTTTT. Translation: CASSWTSGRSRTGELFF. Supplemented by reference TRBV7-2 and TRBJ2-2, the full variable domain reads GAGVSQSPSNKVTEKGKDVELRCDPISGHTALYWYRQSLGQGLEFLIYFQGNSAPDKSGLPSDRFSAERTGGSVSTLTIQRTQQEDSAVYLCASSWTSGRSRTGELFFGEGSRLTVL.

V is TRBV20-1 and J is TRBJ2-3, with 12 bases matching TRBD2. Germline assignment: CDR1 DFQATT and CDR2 SNEGSKA (reference sequence). The CDR3 extends over 18 amino acids. The junction had 13 bases not matched to a gene; V was cut back by 1 base and J by 5 bases. The DNA of the CDR3 is TGCAGTGCTAGAGGGTACCTAGCGGGAGGGCCAGAGAAAGATACGCAGTATTTT. It is translated as CSARGYLAGGPEKDTQYF.

This clonotype was counted between two and nine times. The gene calls are TRBV7-2 and TRBJ2-2; a weak D match, TRBD2 (5 bases). CDR1 and CDR2 (germline): SGHTA, FQGNSA. V was trimmed by 1 base and J by 4 bases, leaving 10 bases between them. The length of the CDR3 is 15 residues. CDR3 in amino acids: CASSLEGSATGELFF. DNA of the CDR3: TGTGCCAGCAGCTTAGAAGGTAGCGCCACCGGGGAGCTGTTTTTT.

This clonotype was seen a handful of times. The CDR3 region has the DNA TGTGCCAGCAGCTTAGCAGGGGGAACATACAAAAACATTCAGTACTTC. This gives the protein CASSLAGGTYKNIQYF. This sequence joins TRBV7-2 and TRBJ2-4; possibly TRBD1 for D (6 bases). This CDR3 contains 16 residues. V was pared by 0 bases and J by 3 bases, with 12 bases between. CDR1 and CDR2 (germline): SGHTA, FQGNSA.

This clonotype was observed a few times. V usage is TRBV20-1 and J usage is TRBJ2-2, with D unclear. Trimming removed 5 bases at V and 7 bases at J, with 17 bases between. The V gene's germline CDR1 is DFQATT and CDR2 SNEGSKA (reference sequence). This CDR3 is 14 amino acids long. The CDR3 nucleotides read TGCAGTGCTCCACCCGACCACAGCGTCGGGGAGCTGTTTTTT. It yields the protein CSAPPDHSVGELFF.

This clonotype was observed a few times. V is TRBV6-5 and J is TRBJ1-1; D call uncertain. The CDR3 is 14 residues long. The V and J ends lost 4 bases and 0 bases respectively, with 9 bases between them. Germline V lookup: CDR1 MNHEY, CDR2 SVGAGI. The CDR3 protein is CASSSLHLNTEAFF. DNA for the CDR3: TGTGCCAGCAGTTCCTTACACCTGAACACTGAAGCTTTCTTT.

At least ten counts were recorded for this clonotype. This rearrangement joins TRBV5-1 to TRBJ2-1, with D unclear. Germline V gene sequence: CDR1 SGHRS, CDR2 YFSETQ. The CDR3 loop spans 14 amino acids. The ends were cut back, 1 base at V and 8 bases at J, with 13 bases in the middle. The CDR3 DNA is TGCGCCAGCAGCTTGAAAGGTGTAGTAGATGAGCAGTTCTTC. It encodes CASSLKGVVDEQFF.

The rearrangement links TRBV6-2 or TRBV6-3 to TRBJ2-2, with D tentatively TRBD2 (6 bases). V was cut by 1 base and J by 3 bases, with 9 bases left in between. The CDR3 spans 15 residues. The germline CDR1 and CDR2 sequences are MNHEY and SVGEGT. The CDR3 DNA reads TGTGCCAGCAGTTACTACCGGGACTACACCGGGGAGCTGTTTTTT. This encodes CASSYYRDYTGELFF.

This clonotype occurred a few times. The chain links TRBV3-1 to TRBJ1-1, with TRBD1 identical over 11 bases. CDR1 LGHDT and CDR2 YNNKEL come from the germline V gene (reference sequence). The CDR3 is 16 residues long. V lost 1 base, J lost 5 bases, and 6 bases stayed unmatched. This CDR3 reads CASSQGDRGVFTEAFF. CDR3 nucleotides: TGTGCCAGCAGCCAAGGGGACAGGGGGGTGTTTACTGAAGCTTTCTTT.

In its sample, this clonotype was seen a few times. The rearrangement links TRBV4-1 to TRBJ2-7; D may match TRBD1 or TRBD2 (5 bases each). Trimming cost V 1 base and J 1 base, with 8 bases left between them. The CDR3 consists of 14 residues. Germline V CDR1 and CDR2: MGHRA, YSYEKL. CDR3 DNA: TGCGCCAGCAGCCAAGGGGACGGGTCCTACGAGCAGTACTTC. Translated: CASSQGDGSYEQYF.

This clonotype showed up just a few times. The chain is built from TRBV7-3 and TRBJ1-1; no reliable D call. The CDR3 is 14 residues long. The V and J ends lost 5 bases and 6 bases respectively, with 16 bases between them. Germline V gives CDR1 SGHTA, CDR2 FQGTGA. The CDR3 DNA follows: TGTGCCAGCAGCCTCCCAGGTCTGTCCCCTGAAGCTTTCTTT. Translation: CASSLPGLSPEAFF. The full variable domain, rest sourced from reference TRBV7-3 and TRBJ1-1, is GAGVSQTPSNKVTEKGKYVELRCDPISGHTALYWYRQSLGQGPEFLIYFQGTGAADDSGLPNDRFFAVRPEGSVSTLKIQRTERGDSAVYLCASSLPGLSPEAFFGQGTRLTVV.

The rearrangement uses TRBV18 and TRBJ1-5; unclear D gene. In germline, CDR1 is KGHSH, CDR2 LQKENI. V lost 3 bases to trimming and J lost 4 bases, with 7 bases between them. This CDR3 is built from 13 residues. The CDR3 reads CASSPFRNQPQHF. The CDR3 nucleotides read TGTGCCAGCTCACCTTTCAGGAATCAGCCCCAGCATTTT.

The chain carries TRBV29-1 and TRBJ2-1; D uncertain. The germline gives CDR1 SQVTM, CDR2 ANQGSEA. The CDR3 totals 13 residues. Trimming removed 1 base from V and 8 bases from J, with 12 bases in between. The CDR3 region is CSVEAQPQDEQFF. In DNA form, the CDR3 reads TGCAGCGTTGAAGCCCAGCCGCAGGATGAGCAGTTCTTC.

This clonotype was picked up a small number of times. The V and J genes are TRBV29-1 and TRBJ2-5; D is uncertain. The CDR3 loop spans 14 amino acids. The germline gives CDR1 SQVTM, CDR2 ANQGSEA. Trimming took 0 bases from V and 5 from J, leaving 13 bases between them. In DNA, the CDR3 is TGCAGCGTTGAAGAAGGTCGTCTAAGGGAGACCCAGTACTTC. Protein product: CSVEEGRLRETQYF.

This clonotype was detected ten times or more. This sequence joins TRBV10-2 and TRBJ2-7, with 8 bases that match TRBD2. Germline V gene lookup returns CDR1 WSHSY and CDR2 SAAADI. The CDR3 totals 17 residues. The V and J ends lost 2 bases and 2 bases, in that order; junction bases with no gene match: 11. CDR3 residues: CASSETPGAGGTYEQYF. The CDR3 coding sequence is TGCGCCAGCAGTGAGACCCCCGGGGCGGGGGGTACCTACGAGCAGTACTTC.

J is TRBJ2-1 and V is TRBV6-2 or TRBV6-3; 7 bases fit TRBD2. V lost 0 bases, J lost 7 bases, and 9 bases stayed unmatched. CDR1 is MNHEY, CDR2 SVGEGT, per germline. The CDR3 is made up of 16 amino acids. The CDR3 spells CASSYSLTGGRNEQFF. In nucleotides, the CDR3 is TGTGCCAGCAGTTACTCCTTAACGGGAGGTCGGAATGAGCAGTTCTTC.

A few counts support this clonotype. This chain connects TRBV4-3 to TRBJ2-7; 14 nucleotides agree with TRBD2. V was clipped by 3 bases and J by 6 bases; unmatched bases: 4. CDR1 is LGHNA, CDR2 YSLEER, per germline. This CDR3 comprises 15 residues. The CDR3 protein is CASSQETSGRGEQYF. CDR3 coding DNA: TGCGCCAGCAGCCAGGAGACTAGCGGGAGGGGCGAGCAGTACTTC.

This clonotype has a handful of counts. V gene TRBV30 combines with J gene TRBJ1-1, with a tentative D call TRBD1 (5 bases). Trimming stripped 0 bases from V and 11 bases from J, with 13 bases between. From germline, CDR1 is GTSNPN and CDR2 SVGIG (reference sequence). The CDR3 is 12 residues long. The CDR3 DNA reads TGTGCCTGGAGTGTACTAGGGGAGGAGGCTTTCTTT. It yields the protein CAWSVLGEEAFF.

The table lists this clonotype with a few counts. V usage is TRBV20-1 and J usage is TRBJ2-5; 7 nucleotides align to TRBD1. The CDR3 is 15 residues long. Germline CDR1 and CDR2: DFQATT and SNEGSKA (reference sequence). Losses at the gene ends were 3 bases for V and 0 bases for J; bases not matched to a gene: 7. DNA of the CDR3: TGCAGTGCTAGGGGACAGTTCGGGAACCAAGAGACCCAGTACTTC. This codes for CSARGQFGNQETQYF.

There are a few counts of this clonotype. V gene TRBV20-1 combines with J gene TRBJ2-7, with TRBD1 identical over 9 bases. Per the germline V gene, CDR1 is DFQATT and CDR2 is SNEGSKA (reference sequence). With 0 bases clipped from V and 0 bases from J, the junction kept 6 bases outside the gene matches. The CDR3 has 16 residues. For the CDR3, the DNA is TGCAGTGCTAGAGAGGGGGGACAGGGCTTCTCCTACGAGCAGTACTTC. Encoded protein: CSAREGGQGFSYEQYF.

The sample holds a few counts of this clonotype. The rearrangement uses TRBV7-2 and TRBJ2-2; no clear D. Germline-derived CDR1 and CDR2 are SGHTA and FQGNSA. This CDR3 region has 13 residues. V was pared by 5 bases and J by 5 bases, with 9 bases between. Here the CDR3 DNA reads TGTGCCAGCAGCCCACTACTAACCGGGGAGCTGTTTTTT. It yields the protein CASSPLLTGELFF. The full variable domain, rest sourced from reference TRBV7-2 and TRBJ2-2, is GAGVSQSPSNKVTEKGKDVELRCDPISGHTALYWYRQSLGQGLEFLIYFQGNSAPDKSGLPSDRFSAERTGGSVSTLTIQRTQQEDSAVYLCASSPLLTGELFFGEGSRLTVL.